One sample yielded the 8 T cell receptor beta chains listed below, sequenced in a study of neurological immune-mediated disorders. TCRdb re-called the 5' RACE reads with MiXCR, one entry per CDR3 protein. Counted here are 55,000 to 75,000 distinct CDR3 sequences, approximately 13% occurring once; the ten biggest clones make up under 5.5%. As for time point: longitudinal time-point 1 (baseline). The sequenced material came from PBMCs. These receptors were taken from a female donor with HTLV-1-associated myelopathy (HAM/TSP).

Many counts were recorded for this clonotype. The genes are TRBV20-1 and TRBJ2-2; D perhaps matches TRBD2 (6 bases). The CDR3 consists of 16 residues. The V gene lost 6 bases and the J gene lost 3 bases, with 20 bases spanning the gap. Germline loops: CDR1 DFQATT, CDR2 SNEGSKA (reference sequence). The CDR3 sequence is CSARLARLGDTGELFF. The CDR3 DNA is TGCAGTGCCCGCCTAGCGAGACTAGGAGACACCGGGGAGCTGTTTTTT.

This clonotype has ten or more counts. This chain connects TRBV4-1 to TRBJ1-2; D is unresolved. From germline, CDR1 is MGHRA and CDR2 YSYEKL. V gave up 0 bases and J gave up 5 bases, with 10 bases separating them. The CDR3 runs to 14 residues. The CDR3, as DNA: TGCGCCAGCAGCCAAGAAATGGAGGGTTATGGCTACACCTTC. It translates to CASSQEMEGYGYTF.

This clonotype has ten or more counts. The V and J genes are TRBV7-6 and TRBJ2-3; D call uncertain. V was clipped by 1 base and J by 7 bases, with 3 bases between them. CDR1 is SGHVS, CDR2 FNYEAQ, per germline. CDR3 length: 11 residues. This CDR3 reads CASSLVYTQYF. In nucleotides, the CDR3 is TGTGCCAGCAGCTTAGTGTATACGCAGTATTTT.

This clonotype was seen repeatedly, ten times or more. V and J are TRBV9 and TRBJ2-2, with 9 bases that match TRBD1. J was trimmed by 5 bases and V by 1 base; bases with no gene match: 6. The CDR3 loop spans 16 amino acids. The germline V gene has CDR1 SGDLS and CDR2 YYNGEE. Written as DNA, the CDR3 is TGTGCCAGCAGCGTATTGGACAGGGGAGGGACCGGGGAGCTGTTTTTT. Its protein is CASSVLDRGGTGELFF.

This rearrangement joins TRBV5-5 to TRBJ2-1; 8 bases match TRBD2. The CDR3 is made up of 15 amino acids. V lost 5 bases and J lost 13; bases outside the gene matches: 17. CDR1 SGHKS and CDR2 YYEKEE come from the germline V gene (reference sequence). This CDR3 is CASRSVTSVGWDQFF. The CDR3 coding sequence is TGTGCCAGCAGATCCGTGACTAGCGTGGGTTGGGATCAGTTCTTC.

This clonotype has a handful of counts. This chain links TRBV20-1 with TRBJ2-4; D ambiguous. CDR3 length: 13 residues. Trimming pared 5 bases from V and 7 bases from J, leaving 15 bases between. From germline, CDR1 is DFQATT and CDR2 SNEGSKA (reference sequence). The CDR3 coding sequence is TGCAGTGCTGGCTCCCCCCCTTTTAACATTCAGTACTTC. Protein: CSAGSPPFNIQYF.

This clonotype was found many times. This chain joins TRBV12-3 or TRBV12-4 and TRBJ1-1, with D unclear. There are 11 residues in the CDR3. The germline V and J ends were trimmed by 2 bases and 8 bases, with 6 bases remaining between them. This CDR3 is CASSLSEEAFF. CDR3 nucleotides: TGTGCCAGCAGTTTATCTGAGGAAGCTTTCTTT.

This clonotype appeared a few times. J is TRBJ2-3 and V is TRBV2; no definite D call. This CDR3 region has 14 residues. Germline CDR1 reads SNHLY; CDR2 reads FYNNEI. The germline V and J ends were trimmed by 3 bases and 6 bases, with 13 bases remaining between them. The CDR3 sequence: CASSDSRVSDTQYF. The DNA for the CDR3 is TGTGCCAGCAGTGATTCGAGAGTATCGGATACGCAGTATTTT.